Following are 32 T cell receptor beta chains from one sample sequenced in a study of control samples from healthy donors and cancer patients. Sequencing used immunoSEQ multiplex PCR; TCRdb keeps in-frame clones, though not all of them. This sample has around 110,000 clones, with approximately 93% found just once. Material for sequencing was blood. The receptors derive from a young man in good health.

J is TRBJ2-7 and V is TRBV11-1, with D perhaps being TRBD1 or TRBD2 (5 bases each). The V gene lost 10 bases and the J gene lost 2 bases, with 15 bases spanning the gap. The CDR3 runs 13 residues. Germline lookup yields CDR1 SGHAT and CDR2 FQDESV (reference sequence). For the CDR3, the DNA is TGTGCCACACGACGGGACCCGACCTACGAGCAGTACGTC. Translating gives CATRRDPTYEQYV.

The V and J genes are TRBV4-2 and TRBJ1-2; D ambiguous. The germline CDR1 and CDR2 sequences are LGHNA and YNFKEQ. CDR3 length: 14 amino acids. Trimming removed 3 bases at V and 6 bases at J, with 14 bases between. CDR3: CASSQGDESDGYTF. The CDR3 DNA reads TGTGCCAGCAGCCAGGGCGATGAATCGGATGGCTACACCTTC.

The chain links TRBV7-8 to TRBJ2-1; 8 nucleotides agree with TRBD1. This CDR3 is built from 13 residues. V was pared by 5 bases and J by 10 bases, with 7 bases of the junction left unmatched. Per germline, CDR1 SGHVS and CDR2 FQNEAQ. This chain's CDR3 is CASSGGTGEEQFF. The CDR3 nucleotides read TGTGCCAGCAGCGGAGGGACAGGAGAGGAGCAGTTCTTC.

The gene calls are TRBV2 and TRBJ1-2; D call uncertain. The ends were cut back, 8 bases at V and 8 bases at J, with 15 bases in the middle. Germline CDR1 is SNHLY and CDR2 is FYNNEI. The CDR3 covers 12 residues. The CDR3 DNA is TGTGCCAGCCGGCGTGGGGAGCACGGCTACACCTTC. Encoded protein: CASRRGEHGYTF.

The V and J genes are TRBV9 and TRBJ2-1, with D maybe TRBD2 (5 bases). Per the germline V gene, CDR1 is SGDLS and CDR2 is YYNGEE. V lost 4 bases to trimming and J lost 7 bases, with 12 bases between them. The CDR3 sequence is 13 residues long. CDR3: CASSPFEGNEQFF. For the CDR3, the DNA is TGTGCCAGCAGCCCCTTTGAGGGAAATGAGCAGTTCTTC.

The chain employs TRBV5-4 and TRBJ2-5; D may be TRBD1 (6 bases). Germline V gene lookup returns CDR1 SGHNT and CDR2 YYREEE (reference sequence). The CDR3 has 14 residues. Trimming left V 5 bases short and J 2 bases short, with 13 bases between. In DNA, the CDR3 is TGTGCCAGCAGTTCCCCTGGGACACAAGAGACCCAGTACTTC. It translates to CASSSPGTQETQYF.

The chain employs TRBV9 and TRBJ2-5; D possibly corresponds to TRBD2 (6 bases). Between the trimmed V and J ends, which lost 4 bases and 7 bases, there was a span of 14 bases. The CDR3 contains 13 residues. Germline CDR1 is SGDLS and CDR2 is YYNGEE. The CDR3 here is CASSPPWGGTQYF. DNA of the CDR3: TGTGCCAGCAGCCCCCCCTGGGGAGGGACCCAGTACTTC.

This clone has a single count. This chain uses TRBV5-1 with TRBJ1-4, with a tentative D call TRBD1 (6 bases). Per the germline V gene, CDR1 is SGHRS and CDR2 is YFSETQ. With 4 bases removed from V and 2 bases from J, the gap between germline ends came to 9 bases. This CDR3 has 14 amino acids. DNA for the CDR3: TGCGCCAGCAGCCCGGACAGCACTAATGAAAAACTGTTTTTT. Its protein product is CASSPDSTNEKLFF. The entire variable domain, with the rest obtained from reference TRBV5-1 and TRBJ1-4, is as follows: KAGVTQTPRYLIKTRGQQVTLSCSPISGHRSVSWYQQTPGQGLQFLFEYFSETQRNKGNFPGRFSGRQFSNSRSEMNVSTLELGDSALYLCASSPDSTNEKLFFGSGTQLSVL.

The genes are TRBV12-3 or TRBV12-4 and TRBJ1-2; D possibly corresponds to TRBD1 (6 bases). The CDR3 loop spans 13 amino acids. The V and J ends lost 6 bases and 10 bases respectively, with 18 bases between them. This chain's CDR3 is CASSLTGTNYYTF. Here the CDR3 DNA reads TGTGCCAGCAGCCTGACCGGGACAAACTACTACACCTTC.

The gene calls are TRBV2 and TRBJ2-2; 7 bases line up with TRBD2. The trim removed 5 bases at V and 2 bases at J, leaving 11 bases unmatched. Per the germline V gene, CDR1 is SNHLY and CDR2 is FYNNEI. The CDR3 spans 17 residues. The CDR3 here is CASSQPSSGENTGELFF. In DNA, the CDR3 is TGTGCCAGCAGTCAACCATCCAGCGGGGAAAACACCGGGGAGCTGTTTTTT. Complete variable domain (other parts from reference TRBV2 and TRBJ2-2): EPEVTQTPSHQVTQMGQEVILRCVPISNHLYFYWYRQILGQKVEFLVSFYNNEISEKSEIFDDQFSVERPDGSNFTLKIRSTKLEDSAMYFCASSQPSSGENTGELFFGEGSRLTVL.

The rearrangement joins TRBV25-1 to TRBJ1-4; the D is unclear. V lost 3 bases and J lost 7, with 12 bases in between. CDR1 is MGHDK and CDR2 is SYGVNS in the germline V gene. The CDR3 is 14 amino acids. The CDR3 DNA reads TGTGCCAGCAGTGATCGAGAGGAACGTGAAAAACTGTTTTTT. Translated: CASSDREEREKLFF. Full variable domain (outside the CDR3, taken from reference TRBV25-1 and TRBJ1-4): EADIYQTPRYLVIGTGKKITLECSQTMGHDKMYWYQQDPGMELHLIHYSYGVNSTEKGDLSSESTVSRIRTEHFPLTLESARPSHTSQYLCASSDREEREKLFFGSGTQLSVL.

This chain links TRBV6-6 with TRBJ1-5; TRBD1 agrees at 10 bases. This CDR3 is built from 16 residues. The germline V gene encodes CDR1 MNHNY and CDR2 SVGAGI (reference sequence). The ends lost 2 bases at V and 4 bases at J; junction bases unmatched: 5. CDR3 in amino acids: CASSYRQGALNQPQHF. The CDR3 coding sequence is TGTGCCAGCAGTTACCGACAGGGGGCGTTAAATCAGCCCCAGCATTTT.

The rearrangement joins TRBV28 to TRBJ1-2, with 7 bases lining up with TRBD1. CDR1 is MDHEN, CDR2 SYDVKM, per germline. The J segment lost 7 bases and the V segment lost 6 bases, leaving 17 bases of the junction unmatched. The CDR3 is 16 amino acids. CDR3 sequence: CASRPTSTGQSGGYTF. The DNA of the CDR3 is TGTGCCAGCAGACCAACCTCGACAGGGCAGTCGGGTGGCTACACCTTC.

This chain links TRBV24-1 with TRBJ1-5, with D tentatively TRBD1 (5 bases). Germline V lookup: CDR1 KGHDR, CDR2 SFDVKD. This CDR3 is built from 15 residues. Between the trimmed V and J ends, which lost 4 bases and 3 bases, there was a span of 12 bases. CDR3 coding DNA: TGTGCCACCAGTGAAGGAGGGGCGTTCAATCAGCCCCAGCATTTT. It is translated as CATSEGGAFNQPQHF.

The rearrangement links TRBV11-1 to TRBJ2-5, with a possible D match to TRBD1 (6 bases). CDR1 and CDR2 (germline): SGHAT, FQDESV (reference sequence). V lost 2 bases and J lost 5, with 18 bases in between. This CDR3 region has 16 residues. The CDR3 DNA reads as TGTGCCAGCAGCTTAATCGGGCCAGGGGTTGGTGAGACCCAGTACTTC. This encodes CASSLIGPGVGETQYF.

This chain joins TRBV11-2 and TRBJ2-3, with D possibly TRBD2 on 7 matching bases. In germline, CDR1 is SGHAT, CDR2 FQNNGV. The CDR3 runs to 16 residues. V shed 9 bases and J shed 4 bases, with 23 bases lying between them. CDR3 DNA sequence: TGTGCCAGTCGAGGGCGAGGGGGGGCCACCTCAGATACGCAGTATTTT. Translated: CASRGRGGATSDTQYF.

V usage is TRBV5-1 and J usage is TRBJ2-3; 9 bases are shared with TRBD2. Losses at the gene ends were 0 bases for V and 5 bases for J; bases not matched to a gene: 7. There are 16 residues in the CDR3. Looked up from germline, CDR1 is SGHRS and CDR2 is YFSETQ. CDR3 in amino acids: CASSLAVSGGQDTQYF. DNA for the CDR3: TGCGCCAGCAGCTTGGCCGTGAGCGGGGGGCAAGATACGCAGTATTTT.

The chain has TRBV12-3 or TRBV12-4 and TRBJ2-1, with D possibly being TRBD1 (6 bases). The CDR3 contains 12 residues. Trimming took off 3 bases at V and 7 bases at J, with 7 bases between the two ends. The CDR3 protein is CASSLTGNEQFF. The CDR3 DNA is TGTGCCAGCAGTTTGACAGGTAATGAGCAGTTCTTC.

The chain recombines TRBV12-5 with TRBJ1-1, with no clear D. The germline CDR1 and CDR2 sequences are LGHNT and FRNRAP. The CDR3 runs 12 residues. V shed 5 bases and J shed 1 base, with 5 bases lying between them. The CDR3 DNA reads TGTGCTAGTGGTAACGCGAACACTGAAGCTTTCTTT. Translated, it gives CASGNANTEAFF.

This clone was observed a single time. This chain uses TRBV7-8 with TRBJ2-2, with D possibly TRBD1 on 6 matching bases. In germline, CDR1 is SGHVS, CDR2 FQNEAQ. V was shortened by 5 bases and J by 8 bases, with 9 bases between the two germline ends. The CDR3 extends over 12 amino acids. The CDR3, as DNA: TGTGCCAGCAGCCCCGGACAGGGGGAGCTGTTTTTT. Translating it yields CASSPGQGELFF.

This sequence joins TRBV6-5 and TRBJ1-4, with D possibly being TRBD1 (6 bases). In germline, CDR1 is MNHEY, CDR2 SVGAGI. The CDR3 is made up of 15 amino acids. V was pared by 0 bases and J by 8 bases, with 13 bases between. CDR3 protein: CASSYSGGAEEKLFF. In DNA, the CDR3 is TGTGCCAGCAGTTACTCGGGGGGCGCAGAGGAAAAACTGTTTTTT.

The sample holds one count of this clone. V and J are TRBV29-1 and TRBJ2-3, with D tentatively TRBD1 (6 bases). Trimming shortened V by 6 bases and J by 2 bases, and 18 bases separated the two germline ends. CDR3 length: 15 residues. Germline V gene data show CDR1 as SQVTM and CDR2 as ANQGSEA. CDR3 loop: CSVAAPQGNTDTQYF. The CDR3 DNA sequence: TGCAGCGTCGCGGCCCCACAGGGAAACACAGATACGCAGTATTTT.

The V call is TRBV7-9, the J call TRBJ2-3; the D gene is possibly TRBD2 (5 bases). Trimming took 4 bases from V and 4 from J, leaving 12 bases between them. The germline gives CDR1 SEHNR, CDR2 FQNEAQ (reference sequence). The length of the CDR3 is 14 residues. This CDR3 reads CASSSPRDPDTQYF. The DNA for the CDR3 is TGTGCCAGCAGCTCTCCCCGGGATCCAGATACGCAGTATTTT.

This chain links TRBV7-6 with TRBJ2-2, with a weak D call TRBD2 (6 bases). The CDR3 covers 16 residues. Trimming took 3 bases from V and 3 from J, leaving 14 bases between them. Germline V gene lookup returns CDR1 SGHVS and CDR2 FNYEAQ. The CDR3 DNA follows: TGTGCCAGCAGCTTCTCGGTGCAGCGGGACACCGGGGAGCTGTTTTTT. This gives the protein CASSFSVQRDTGELFF.

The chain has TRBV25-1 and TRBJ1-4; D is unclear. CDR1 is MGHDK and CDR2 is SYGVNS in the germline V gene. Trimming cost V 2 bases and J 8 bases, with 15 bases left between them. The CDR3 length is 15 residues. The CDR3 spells CASSEQGRRGEKLFF. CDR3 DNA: TGTGCCAGCAGTGAACAAGGGCGGCGGGGAGAAAAACTGTTTTTT.

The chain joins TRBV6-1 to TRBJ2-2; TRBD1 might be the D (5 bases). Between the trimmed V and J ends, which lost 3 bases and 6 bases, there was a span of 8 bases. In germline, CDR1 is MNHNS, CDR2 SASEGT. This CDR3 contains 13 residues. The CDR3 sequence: CASSDWGAGELFF. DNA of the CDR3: TGTGCCAGCAGTGATTGGGGCGCCGGGGAGCTGTTTTTT.

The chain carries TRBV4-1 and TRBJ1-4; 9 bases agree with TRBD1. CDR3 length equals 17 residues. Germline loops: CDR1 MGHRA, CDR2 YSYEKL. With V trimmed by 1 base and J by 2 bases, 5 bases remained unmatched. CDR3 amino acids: CASSQAGTGSTNEKLFF. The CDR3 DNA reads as TGCGCCAGCAGCCAAGCCGGGACAGGGAGCACTAATGAAAAACTGTTTTTT.

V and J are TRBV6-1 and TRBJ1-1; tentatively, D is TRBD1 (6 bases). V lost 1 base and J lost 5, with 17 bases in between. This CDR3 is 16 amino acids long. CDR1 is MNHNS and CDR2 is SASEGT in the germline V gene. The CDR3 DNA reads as TGTGCCAGCAGTGAAGAAAAATTTACAGGGAGAACTGAAGCTTTCTTT. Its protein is CASSEEKFTGRTEAFF.

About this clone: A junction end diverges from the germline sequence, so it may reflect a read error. CDR3: CASSPSDKGGNVLTF. DNA of the CDR3: TGTGCCAGCTCACCATCAGACAAGGGGGGCAACGTCCTGACTTTC. This chain uses TRBV18 with TRBJ2-6; D could derive from TRBD1 or TRBD2 (6 bases each). Germline loops: CDR1 KGHSH, CDR2 LQKENI. This CDR3 is built from 15 residues.

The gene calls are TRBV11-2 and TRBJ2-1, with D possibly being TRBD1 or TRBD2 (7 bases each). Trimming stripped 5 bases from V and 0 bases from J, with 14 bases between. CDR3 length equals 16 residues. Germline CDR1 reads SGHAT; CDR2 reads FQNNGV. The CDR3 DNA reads TGTGCCAGCAGCGCTCCCAGGGGGGGCTCCTACAATGAGCAGTTCTTC. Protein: CASSAPRGGSYNEQFF.

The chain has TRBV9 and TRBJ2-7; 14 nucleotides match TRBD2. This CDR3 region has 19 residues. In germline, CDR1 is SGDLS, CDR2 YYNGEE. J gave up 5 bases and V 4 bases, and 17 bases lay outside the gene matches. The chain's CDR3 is CASSPRGGLAGGPRNEQYF. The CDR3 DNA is TGTGCCAGCAGCCCCAGAGGCGGACTAGCGGGGGGACCAAGGAACGAGCAGTACTTC.

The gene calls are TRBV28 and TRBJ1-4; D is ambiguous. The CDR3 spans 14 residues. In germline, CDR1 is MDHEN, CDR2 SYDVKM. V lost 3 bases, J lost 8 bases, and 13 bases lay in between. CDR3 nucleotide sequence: TGTGCCAGCAGTTTTTACAGCTCGGACGAAAAACTGTTTTTT. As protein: CASSFYSSDEKLFF.